The entry that follows covers one T cell receptor (beta chain) sequence. These data originate in a study of blood T cell repertoires in COVID-19. The wider study: PBMCs, B-cell-depleted T cells, or T cells were the source of the cDNA or gDNA that made up the material.

Method: immunoSEQ multiplex PCR; TCRdb's copy keeps in-frame clones and lacks some. Of 85,000 to 130,000 clones listed, 60% to 85% were seen once; the top ten hold roughly 6.2%. The clonotype was recovered from a man of 80 years or more with COVID-19, enrolled during active disease. The source material was peripheral blood.

This CDR3 is CASSDRTPPYEQYF. CDR3 coding DNA: TGTGCCAGCAGCGACAGGACGCCACCCTACGAGCAGTACTTC. The chain employs TRBV7-2 and TRBJ2-7, with a weak D call TRBD1 (6 bases). V lost 5 bases to trimming and J lost 2 bases, with 13 bases between them. The germline V gene encodes CDR1 SGHTA and CDR2 FQGNSA. The CDR3 totals 14 residues.